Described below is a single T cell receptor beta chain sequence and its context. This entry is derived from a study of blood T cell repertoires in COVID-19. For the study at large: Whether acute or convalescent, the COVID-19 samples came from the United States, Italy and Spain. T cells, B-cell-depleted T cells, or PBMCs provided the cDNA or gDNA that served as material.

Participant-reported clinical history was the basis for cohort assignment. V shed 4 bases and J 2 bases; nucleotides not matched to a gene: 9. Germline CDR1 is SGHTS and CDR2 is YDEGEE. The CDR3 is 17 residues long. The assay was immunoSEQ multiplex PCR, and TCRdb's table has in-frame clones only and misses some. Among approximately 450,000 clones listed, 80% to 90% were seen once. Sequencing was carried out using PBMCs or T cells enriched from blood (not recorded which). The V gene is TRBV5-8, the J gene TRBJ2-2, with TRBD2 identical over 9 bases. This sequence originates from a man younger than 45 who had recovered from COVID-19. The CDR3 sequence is CASSHTIAGDNTGELFF. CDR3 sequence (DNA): TGTGCCAGCAGCCACACAATAGCGGGAGACAACACCGGGGAGCTGTTTTTT.